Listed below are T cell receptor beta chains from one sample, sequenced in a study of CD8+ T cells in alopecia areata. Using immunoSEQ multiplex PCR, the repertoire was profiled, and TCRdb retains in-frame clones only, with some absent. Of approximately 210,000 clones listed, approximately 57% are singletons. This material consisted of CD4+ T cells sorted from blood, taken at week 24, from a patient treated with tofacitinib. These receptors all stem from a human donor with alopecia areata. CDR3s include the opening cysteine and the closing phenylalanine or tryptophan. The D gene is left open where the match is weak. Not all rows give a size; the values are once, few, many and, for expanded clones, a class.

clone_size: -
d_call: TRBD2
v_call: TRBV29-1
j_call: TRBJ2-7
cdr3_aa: CSGGRLLLYEQYF
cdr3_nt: TGCAGTGGCGGGAGGCTCCTTCTTTACGAGCAGTACTTC

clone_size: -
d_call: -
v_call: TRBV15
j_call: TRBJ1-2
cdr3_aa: CATSRDQTASYGYTF
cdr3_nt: TGTGCCACCAGCAGAGATCAGACAGCTTCGTATGGCTACACCTTC

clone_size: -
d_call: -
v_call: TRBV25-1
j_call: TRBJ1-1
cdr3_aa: CASSRGASEAFF
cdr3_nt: TGTGCCAGCAGTCGGGGGGCATCTGAAGCTTTCTTT

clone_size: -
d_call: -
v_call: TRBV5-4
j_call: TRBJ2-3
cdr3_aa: CASSLWGGRTDTQYF
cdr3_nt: TGTGCCAGCAGCTTGTGGGGGGGCCGCACAGATACGCAGTATTTT

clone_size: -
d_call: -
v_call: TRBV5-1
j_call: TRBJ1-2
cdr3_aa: CASSGTSGYTF
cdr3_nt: TGCGCCAGCAGCGGGACCTCGGGCTACACCTTC

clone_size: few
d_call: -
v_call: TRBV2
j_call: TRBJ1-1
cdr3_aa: CASGITWNTEAFF
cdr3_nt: TGTGCCAGCGGGATAACTTGGAACACTGAAGCTTTCTTT

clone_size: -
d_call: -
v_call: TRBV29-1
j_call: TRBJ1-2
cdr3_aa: CSVVGDHGYTF
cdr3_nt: TGCAGCGTTGTAGGGGATCATGGCTACACCTTC

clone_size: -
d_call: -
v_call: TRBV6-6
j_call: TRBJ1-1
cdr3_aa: CASSYSNQGTEAFF
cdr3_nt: TGTGCCAGCAGTTACTCGAATCAAGGAACTGAAGCTTTCTTT

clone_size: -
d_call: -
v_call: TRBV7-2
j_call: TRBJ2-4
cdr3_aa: CASSLEGGLAKNIQYF
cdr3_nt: TGTGCCAGCAGCTTAGAGGGGGGCCTAGCCAAAAACATTCAGTACTTC

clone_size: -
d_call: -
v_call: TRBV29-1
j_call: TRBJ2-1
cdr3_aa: CSGWEEGYNEQFF
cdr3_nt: TGCAGCGGGTGGGAAGAGGGGTACAATGAGCAGTTCTTC

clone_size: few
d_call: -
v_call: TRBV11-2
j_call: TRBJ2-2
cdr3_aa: CASSLNTNTGELFF
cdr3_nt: TGTGCCAGCAGCTTAAATACCAACACCGGGGAGCTGTTTTTT

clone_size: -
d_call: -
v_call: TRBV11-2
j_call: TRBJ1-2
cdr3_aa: CASQGIHGYTF
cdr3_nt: TGTGCCAGCCAGGGAATTCATGGCTACACCTTC

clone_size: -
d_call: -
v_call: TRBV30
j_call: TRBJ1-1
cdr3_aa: CGLGLGYEAFF
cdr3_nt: TGTGGATTGGGGTTGGGATATGAAGCTTTCTTT

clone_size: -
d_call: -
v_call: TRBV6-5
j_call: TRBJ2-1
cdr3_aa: CASSYSLGSYNEQFF
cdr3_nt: TGTGCCAGCAGTTACTCGTTGGGGTCCTACAATGAGCAGTTCTTC

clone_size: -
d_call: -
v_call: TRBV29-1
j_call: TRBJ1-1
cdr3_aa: CSVGKLRVAEAFF
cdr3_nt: TGCAGCGTTGGAAAATTAAGGGTCGCTGAAGCTTTCTTT

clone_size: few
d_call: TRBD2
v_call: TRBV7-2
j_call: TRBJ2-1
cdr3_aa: CASSTIAGGEQFF
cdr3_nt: TGTGCCAGCAGCACCATAGCGGGGGGAGAGCAGTTCTTC

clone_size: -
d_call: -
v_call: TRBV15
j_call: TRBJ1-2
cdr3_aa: CATSRGDRRVGLYGYTF
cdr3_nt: TGTGCCACCAGCAGAGGTGACAGGAGAGTAGGGCTCTATGGCTACACCTTC